This TCR beta chain stems from a study of blood T cell repertoires in COVID-19. Study background: Samples of COVID-19 (acute and convalescent) were obtained from the United States, Italy and Spain. Nucleic acid was either cDNA or gDNA, and it came from T cells, B-cell-depleted T cells, or PBMCs.

In the study's own analysis: Nucleated cell number was recorded as an estimate derived from reference gene primer amplification. Profiling relied on immunoSEQ multiplex PCR, and the TCRdb table lists in-frame clones only, not all of them. The V and J calls and clone size were taken over from that table, and D and trimming were inferred from the DNA. Of roughly 68,000 clones listed, 80% to 90% were seen once; the top ten hold 6.7%. The germline V gene has CDR1 SGHRS and CDR2 YFSETQ. This CDR3 is 15 amino acids long. J lost 2 bases, V lost 2 bases, and 7 bases had no gene match. This TCR was recovered from a woman of 80 years or more with active COVID-19. This sequence joins TRBV5-1 and TRBJ2-7, with 7 bases lining up with TRBD1. Sequencing was done on a sample of peripheral blood. The CDR3 DNA follows: TGCGCCAGCAGCTTTAATACAGGGGAAACCTACGAGCAGTACTTC. This translates into CASSFNTGETYEQYF.